This passage covers 27 T cell receptor beta chains from one sample sequenced in a study. TCRdb re-called the 5' RACE reads with MiXCR, one entry per CDR3 protein. The sample lists about 23,000 distinct CDR3 sequences; 30% were seen once. The specimen sequenced was tumor-infiltrating naive CD4+ T cells sorted from the breast tumor. Described subset: naive CD4+ T cells, CD4+CD45RA+CD25-. The source is a female donor with breast cancer.

This clonotype came up many times. The chain recombines TRBV5-1 with TRBJ1-1; possibly TRBD1 for D (5 bases). V lost 4 bases and J 2 bases, leaving 15 bases between the germline ends. This CDR3 spans 15 amino acids. The V gene's germline CDR1 is SGHRS and CDR2 YFSETQ. CDR3 sequence: CASSEDPGPNTEAFF. The CDR3 DNA reads as TGCGCCAGCAGCGAAGACCCAGGGCCAAACACTGAAGCTTTCTTT. Together with reference TRBV5-1 and TRBJ1-1, the CDR3 gives the full variable domain: KAGVTQTPRYLIKTRGQQVTLSCSPISGHRSVSWYQQTPGQGLQFLFEYFSETQRNKGNFPGRFSGRQFSNSRSEMNVSTLELGDSALYLCASSEDPGPNTEAFFGQGTRLTVV.

This clonotype is a singleton in its sample. The chain is built from TRBV9 and TRBJ2-7, with 8 bases lining up with TRBD1. V dropped 0 bases and J dropped 2; count of bases not matched to a gene: 4. Germline CDR1 is SGDLS and CDR2 is YYNGEE. There are 15 residues in the CDR3. The CDR3 sequence: CASSVGDRQPYEQYF. The CDR3 region has the DNA TGTGCCAGCAGCGTAGGGGACAGGCAGCCCTACGAGCAGTACTTC.

The V and J genes are TRBV24-1 and TRBJ1-2; D is unresolved. This CDR3 has 14 amino acids. V lost 1 base to trimming and J lost 4 bases, with 9 bases between them. Per the germline V gene, CDR1 is KGHDR and CDR2 is SFDVKD. The CDR3 sequence: CATSDLERAYGYTF. The CDR3 nucleotides are TGTGCCACCAGTGATTTAGAGCGCGCCTATGGCTACACCTTC.

The V call is TRBV30, the J call TRBJ1-1; TRBD1 is a possible D gene (6 bases). V shed 3 bases and J shed 10 bases, with 18 bases lying between them. In germline, CDR1 is GTSNPN, CDR2 SVGIG (reference sequence). The CDR3 has 13 amino acids. The CDR3 protein is CAWSPGGVRGAFF. In DNA, the CDR3 is TGTGCCTGGAGCCCTGGGGGCGTCCGTGGAGCTTTCTTT.

CDR3 sequence reads: CSALDRGRGKLFF. The CDR3 DNA sequence: TGCAGTGCTTTAGACAGGGGGCGTGGAAAACTGTTTTTT. This chain links TRBV20-1 with TRBJ1-4, with 10 bases matching TRBD1. The CDR3 has 13 residues. V lost 5 bases to trimming and J lost 10 bases; unmatched junction nucleotides: 7. CDR1 is DFQATT and CDR2 is SNEGSKA in the germline V gene (reference sequence).

In its sample, this clonotype was seen a few times. This chain joins TRBV6-5 and TRBJ1-6; 8 nucleotides agree with TRBD1. Per germline, CDR1 MNHEY and CDR2 SVGAGI. This CDR3 comprises 15 residues. Trimming at V came to 6 bases and at J to 10 bases, leaving 11 bases not matched to a gene. CDR3 sequence (DNA): TGTGCCAGCAGCCTATTTGGACAGGGACTATCACCCCTCCACTTT. As protein: CASSLFGQGLSPLHF.

The chain couples TRBV19 to TRBJ2-1; no firm D call. Per germline, CDR1 LNHDA and CDR2 SQIVND (reference sequence). The CDR3 loop spans 13 amino acids. Trimming took off 3 bases at V and 3 bases at J, with 6 bases between the two ends. CDR3 protein: CASSIVVYNEQFF. The CDR3 DNA is TGTGCCAGTAGTATTGTCGTCTACAATGAGCAGTTCTTC.

To note about this clonotype: The junction departs from germline at one end; a sequencing error may be responsible. The gene calls are TRBV24-1 and TRBJ2-1; 7 nucleotides match TRBD2. The length of the CDR3 is 16 residues. Germline V gene sequence: CDR1 KGHDR, CDR2 SFDVKD. The CDR3 sequence: CAISVGGGGAYNEQFF. As DNA, the CDR3 is TGTGCCATCAGTGTTGGGGGGGGAGGAGCGTACAATGAGCAGTTCTTC.

There are many counts of this clonotype. V usage is TRBV25-1 and J usage is TRBJ2-5, with D tentatively TRBD2 (6 bases). The CDR3 consists of 16 residues. The germline CDR1 and CDR2 sequences are MGHDK and SYGVNS. Trimming shortened V by 4 bases and J by 6 bases, and 21 bases separated the two germline ends. CDR3 amino acids: CASSAPSVAVYKTQYF. The CDR3 DNA sequence: TGTGCCAGCAGTGCCCCGTCGGTAGCGGTGTACAAGACCCAGTACTTC.

This clonotype was detected many times. The gene calls are TRBV24-1 and TRBJ2-1; D is unclear. Trimming stripped 7 bases from V and 2 bases from J, with 8 bases between. The CDR3 spans 13 residues. Germline CDR1 reads KGHDR; CDR2 reads SFDVKD. The CDR3 DNA follows: TGTGCCACCAGGGACCGGACCTACAATGAGCAGTTCTTC. Translation: CATRDRTYNEQFF.

In its sample, this clonotype was seen many times. The genes are TRBV20-1 and TRBJ1-2, with 10 nucleotides matching TRBD1. Germline values: CDR1 DFQATT, CDR2 SNEGSKA (reference sequence). V lost 0 bases to trimming and J lost 7 bases; unmatched junction nucleotides: 11. The length of the CDR3 is 16 residues. This CDR3 is CSARDAPGQGWGGYTF. In nucleotides, the CDR3 is TGCAGTGCTAGAGACGCCCCGGGACAGGGGTGGGGTGGCTACACCTTC.

This clonotype appeared a few times. The chain carries TRBV20-1 and TRBJ2-1; 7 nucleotides line up with TRBD1. The CDR3 has 14 amino acids. Unmatched junction bases numbered 7, after V lost 4 bases and J lost 4 bases. Germline CDR1 DFQATT, CDR2 SNEGSKA (reference sequence). The CDR3 reads CSAIRDRIYNEQFF. The DNA of the CDR3 is TGCAGTGCTATCCGGGACAGAATATACAATGAGCAGTTCTTC.

By frequency in the sample, this clonotype is medium-sized. This rearrangement joins TRBV6-5 to TRBJ2-3, with no clear D. The CDR3 is made up of 14 amino acids. Germline V gene sequence: CDR1 MNHEY, CDR2 SVGAGI. Between the trimmed V and J ends, which lost 5 bases and 6 bases, there was a span of 15 bases. The CDR3 loop is CASSHAELPDTQYF. The CDR3, as DNA: TGTGCCAGCAGTCATGCCGAGCTCCCGGATACGCAGTATTTT.

This clonotype was seen ten or more times. A read error is possible here, since a much larger clone lies one base away. As the CDR3 is not closed by the conserved phenylalanine or tryptophan, this likely results from a read error. The CDR3 DNA reads as TGCAGTGCCGAAGTCGGGGTAGCGGAGATAAAAAAAGGAGCGCAAGATACGCAGTATCTT. This gives the protein CSAEVGVAEIKKGAQDTQYL. V gene TRBV20-1 combines with J gene TRBJ2-3; the D gene is possibly TRBD2 (6 bases). The CDR3 is made up of 20 amino acids. V dropped 6 bases and J dropped 5 bases, with 36 bases sitting between them. Germline V gives CDR1 DFQATT, CDR2 SNEGSKA (reference sequence).

This clonotype was counted many times. The chain couples TRBV6-1 to TRBJ2-1, with TRBD2 matching 8 bases. CDR3 length: 15 residues. The trim removed 3 bases at V and 10 bases at J, leaving 11 bases unmatched. CDR1 is MNHNS and CDR2 is SASEGT in the germline V gene. The CDR3 DNA sequence: TGTGCCAGCAGTGAGGGTGGCAGCGGGGGAAGGGAGCAGTTCTTC. Encoded protein: CASSEGGSGGREQFF.

Turning to this clonotype: With a much larger clone just one base away, this may be a read error. This rearrangement joins TRBV25-1 to TRBJ2-7; perhaps TRBD2 as D (5 bases). Germline V gene sequence: CDR1 MGHDK, CDR2 SYGVNS. This CDR3 contains 13 residues. The CDR3 protein is CASSVGEGYQQYF. In nucleotides, the CDR3 is TGTGCCAGCAGTGTAGGTGAGGGCTACCAGCAGTACTTC.

This clonotype was seen a handful of times. The chain links TRBV7-6 to TRBJ2-3; D uncertain. The J call may be faulty, since TRBJ1-5 better matches the DNA end. Looked up from germline, CDR1 is SGHVS and CDR2 is FNYEAQ. The CDR3 is 12 residues long. This CDR3 is CASSLSRDTQHF. For the CDR3, the DNA is TGTGCCAGCAGCCTCTCCCGCGATACGCAGCATTTT.

This chain links TRBV6-1 with TRBJ1-2; weak D call: TRBD1 (5 bases). Per the germline V gene, CDR1 is MNHNS and CDR2 is SASEGT. The CDR3 length is 14 residues. V shed 4 bases and J shed 6 bases, with 15 bases lying between them. This CDR3 is CASSAFSTANGYTF. DNA of the CDR3: TGTGCCAGCAGTGCCTTCTCGACAGCGAATGGCTACACCTTC.

This clonotype was detected a few times. The V gene is TRBV11-2, the J gene TRBJ2-4; D remains unclear. Between the trimmed V and J ends, which lost 5 bases and 9 bases, there was a span of 14 bases. CDR3 length equals 13 residues. Germline CDR1 SGHAT, CDR2 FQNNGV. CDR3 in DNA: TGTGCCAGCAGCCTGGGCGCTTTGGGCATTCAGTACTTC. This encodes CASSLGALGIQYF. Combining the CDR3 with reference TRBV11-2 and TRBJ2-4 gives the whole variable domain EAGVAQSPRYKIIEKRQSVAFWCNPISGHATLYWYQQILGQGPKLLIQFQNNGVVDDSQLPKDRFSAERLKGVDSTLKIQPAKLEDSAVYLCASSLGALGIQYFGAGTRLSVL.

This clonotype was picked up a small number of times. The gene calls are TRBV5-1 and TRBJ1-1; 8 bases map to TRBD1. This CDR3 comprises 15 residues. In germline, CDR1 is SGHRS, CDR2 YFSETQ. Germline trimming cut 4 bases from V and 4 bases from J; bases unmatched to any gene: 9. Here the CDR3 DNA reads TGCGCCAGCAGCCCCAAACAGGGGGAGAGCACTGAAGCTTTCTTT. It specifies CASSPKQGESTEAFF.

Of note for this clonotype: A much larger clone lies a single base off, so this may be a read error. The rearrangement joins TRBV12-3 or TRBV12-4 to TRBJ1-4, with D unresolved. The CDR3 is 13 residues long. The germline V and J ends were trimmed by 4 bases and 10 bases, with 13 bases remaining between them. CDR3 region: CASSSNGLRKLFF. The CDR3 DNA reads as TGTGCCAGCAGTTCCAATGGGCTGAGAAAACTGTTTTTT.

The rearrangement uses TRBV6-5 and TRBJ2-2; D is uncertain. CDR3 length: 17 amino acids. From germline, CDR1 is MNHEY and CDR2 SVGAGI. V lost 5 bases, J lost 2 bases, and 18 bases lay in between. The CDR3 DNA follows: TGTGCCAGCAGTACCCAAGAGCTCTCTGGAAACACCGGGGAGCTGTTTTTT. Amino acid sequence: CASSTQELSGNTGELFF.

The V gene is TRBV5-1, the J gene TRBJ2-1; D gene uncertain. V was shortened by 0 bases and J by 8 bases, with 15 bases between the two germline ends. The CDR3 loop spans 15 amino acids. Germline CDR1 reads SGHRS; CDR2 reads YFSETQ. The CDR3 nucleotides are TGCGCCAGCAGCTTGGCCTGGTCTTTAACCGATGAGCAGTTCTTC. Its translation: CASSLAWSLTDEQFF.

This clonotype was seen many times. The J gene is TRBJ1-2, the V gene TRBV5-4; no firm D call. V lost 4 bases to trimming and J lost 0 bases, with 13 bases between them. Germline CDR1 is SGHNT and CDR2 is YYREEE (reference sequence). The CDR3 has 15 amino acids. This CDR3 is CASSPATGTNYGYTF. CDR3 nucleotide sequence: TGTGCCAGCAGCCCCGCGACGGGAACTAACTATGGCTACACCTTC.

The sample holds many counts of this clonotype. The gene calls are TRBV5-1 and TRBJ2-1, with D perhaps being TRBD1 or TRBD2 (5 bases each). Germline V gene sequence: CDR1 SGHRS, CDR2 YFSETQ. The CDR3 loop spans 14 amino acids. V was shortened by 7 bases and J by 4 bases, with 15 bases between the two germline ends. The CDR3 sequence is CASQRAGSYNEQFF. CDR3 DNA sequence: TGCGCCAGCCAGAGGGCAGGGTCGTACAATGAGCAGTTCTTC.

A few counts support this clonotype. The rearrangement joins TRBV24-1 to TRBJ2-1; TRBD2 matches 8 bases. This CDR3 region has 14 residues. V was clipped by 1 base and J by 7 bases; unmatched bases: 2. CDR1 KGHDR and CDR2 SFDVKD come from the germline V gene. Here the CDR3 reads CATSDFKRGNEQFF. CDR3 nucleotide sequence: TGTGCCACCAGTGATTTTAAGCGGGGGAATGAGCAGTTCTTC.

This clonotype was detected ten times or more. The chain employs TRBV6-5 and TRBJ1-2, with 11 bases aligning to TRBD1. Germline trimming cut 2 bases from V and 8 bases from J; bases unmatched to any gene: 10. CDR3 length: 16 amino acids. Per germline, CDR1 MNHEY and CDR2 SVGAGI. Here the CDR3 reads CASSYKEGTGGRGYTF. The CDR3 region has the DNA TGTGCCAGCAGTTACAAAGAGGGGACAGGGGGACGAGGCTACACCTTC.